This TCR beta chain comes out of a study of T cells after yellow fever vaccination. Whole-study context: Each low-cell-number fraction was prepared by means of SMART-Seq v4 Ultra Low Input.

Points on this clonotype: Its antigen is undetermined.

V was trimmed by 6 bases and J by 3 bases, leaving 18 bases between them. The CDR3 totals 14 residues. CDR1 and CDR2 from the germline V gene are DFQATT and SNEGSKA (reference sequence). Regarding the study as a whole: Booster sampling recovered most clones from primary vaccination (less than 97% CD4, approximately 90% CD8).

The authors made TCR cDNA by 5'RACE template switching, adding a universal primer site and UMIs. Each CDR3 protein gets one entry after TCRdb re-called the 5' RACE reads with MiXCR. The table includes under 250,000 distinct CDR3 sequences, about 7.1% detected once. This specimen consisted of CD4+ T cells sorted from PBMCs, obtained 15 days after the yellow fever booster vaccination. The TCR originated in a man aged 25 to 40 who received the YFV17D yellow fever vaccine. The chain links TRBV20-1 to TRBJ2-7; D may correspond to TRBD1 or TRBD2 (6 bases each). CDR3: CSAYEQGGLYEQYF. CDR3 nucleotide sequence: TGCAGTGCGTACGAACAGGGAGGACTCTACGAGCAGTACTTC.